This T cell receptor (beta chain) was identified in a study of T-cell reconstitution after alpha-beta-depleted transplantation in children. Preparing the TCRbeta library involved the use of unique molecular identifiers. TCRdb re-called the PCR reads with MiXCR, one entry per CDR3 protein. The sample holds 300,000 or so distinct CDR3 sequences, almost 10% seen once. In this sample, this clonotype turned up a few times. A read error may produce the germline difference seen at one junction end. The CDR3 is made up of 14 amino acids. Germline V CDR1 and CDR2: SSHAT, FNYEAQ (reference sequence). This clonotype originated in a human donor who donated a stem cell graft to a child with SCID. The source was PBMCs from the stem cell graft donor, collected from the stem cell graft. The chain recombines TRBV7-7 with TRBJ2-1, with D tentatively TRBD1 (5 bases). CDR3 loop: CASSYGRAGDEQFF. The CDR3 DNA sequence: TGTGCTAGCAGCTATGGCAGGGCTGGCGATGAGCAGTTCTTC.